This is a list of T cell receptor beta chains from one sample in a study of cytomegalovirus exposure and HLA in healthy donors. The protocol was immunoSEQ multiplex PCR, while the TCRdb copy is restricted to in-frame clones and leaves out a portion. In the table there are about 200,000 clones, about 81% of which are singletons. The sample comprised PBMCs. These receptors all come from a young woman in good health and CMV-seronegative. Each CDR3 is given with its conserved first and last residue. The D gene is left open where the match is weak. Where a row states a size, it is once, few, many or the class of an expanded clone; other rows omit it.

NA	TRBV28	NA	TRBJ1-2	CASSSGGDYGYTF	TGTGCCAGCAGTTCGGGGGGGGACTATGGCTACACCTTC
once	TRBV5-1	NA	TRBJ1-4	CASSFGVASEKLFF	TGCGCCAGCAGCTTCGGGGTAGCTTCCGAAAAACTGTTTTTT
NA	TRBV5-5	TRBD2	TRBJ2-7	CASLAQSGIPYEQYF	TGTGCCAGCTTGGCCCAAAGCGGGATTCCCTACGAGCAGTACTTC
NA	TRBV5-1	TRBD1	TRBJ1-1	CASSLGAGGEVNPAFF	TGCGCCAGCAGCTTGGGAGCAGGGGGCGAAGTTAACCCGGCTTTCTTT
NA	TRBV15	NA	TRBJ2-6	CATTGQFNSGANVLTF	TGTGCCACCACCGGACAGTTCAACTCTGGGGCCAACGTCCTGACTTTC
NA	TRBV19	TRBD2	TRBJ2-7	CASSTRTSGRAYEQYF	TGTGCCAGTAGTACCCGGACTAGCGGGAGGGCCTACGAGCAGTACTTC
NA	TRBV18	NA	TRBJ2-5	CASSRGGAETQYF	TGTGCCAGCTCACGAGGAGGGGCGGAGACCCAGTACTTC
few	TRBV2	NA	TRBJ1-2	CASDSPFGYTF	TGTGCCAGCGACAGCCCTTTTGGCTACACCTTC
few	TRBV20-1	NA	TRBJ2-1	CSAPLSGSEFF	TGCAGTGCGCCCCTTAGCGGAAGCGAGTTCTTC
few	TRBV12-5	NA	TRBJ2-7	CASGLWPYEQYF	TGTGCTAGTGGTTTGTGGCCCTACGAGCAGTACTTC
NA	TRBV7-9	NA	TRBJ2-7	CASSLGRGTEQYF	TGTGCCAGCAGCTTAGGGAGGGGTACCGAGCAGTACTTC
NA	TRBV5-4	TRBD2	TRBJ2-3	CASSLASGGYSSTDTQYF	TGTGCCAGCAGCTTGGCTAGCGGGGGGTACTCTAGCACAGATACGCAGTATTTT
NA	TRBV6-1	NA	TRBJ1-2	CASGPGHPPYGYTF	TGTGCCAGCGGACCGGGACACCCCCCCTATGGCTACACCTTC
many	TRBV6-5	NA	TRBJ1-2	CATSAQGGNYGYTF	TGTGCCACCTCAGCCCAGGGAGGGAACTATGGCTACACCTTC
NA	TRBV29-1	NA	TRBJ2-4	CSVEDGGIAKNIQYF	TGCAGCGTTGAAGACGGGGGAATAGCCAAAAACATTCAGTACTTC
NA	TRBV7-3	TRBD1	TRBJ1-5	CASSNELGQGANQPQHF	TGTGCCAGCAGCAACGAATTAGGACAGGGGGCTAATCAGCCCCAGCATTTT
NA	TRBV5-6	TRBD1	TRBJ1-2	CASSLDRGNYGYTF	TGTGCCAGCAGCTTGGACAGGGGCAACTATGGCTACACCTTC
NA	TRBV6-5	NA	TRBJ2-7	CASSRPGGLAGEQYF	TGTGCCAGCAGTCGACCAGGGGGATTAGCGGGGGAGCAGTACTTC
once	TRBV2	NA	TRBJ1-5	CASRAGQNSNQPQHF	TGTGCCAGCAGAGCGGGACAAAATAGCAATCAGCCCCAGCATTTT
NA	TRBV27	NA	TRBJ1-6	CASREGERRSPLHF	TGTGCCAGCAGAGAGGGGGAAAGAAGGTCACCCCTCCACTTT
NA	TRBV19	NA	TRBJ2-2	CASSMSGLTGELFF	TGTGCCAGTAGTATGTCAGGGCTCACCGGGGAGCTGTTTTTT
NA	TRBV7-9	TRBD1	TRBJ1-2	CASSLARQGDYGYTF	TGTGCCAGCAGCTTAGCGAGACAGGGGGATTATGGCTACACCTTC
NA	TRBV6-1	NA	TRBJ2-1	CASSEWGDSIPNEQFF	TGTGCCAGCAGTGAATGGGGGGACTCGATTCCCAATGAGCAGTTCTTC
NA	TRBV25-1	NA	TRBJ2-2	CASSGVSITGELFF	TGTGCCAGCAGTGGCGTCTCAATCACCGGGGAGCTGTTTTTT
NA	TRBV6-5	TRBD1	TRBJ2-1	CASSYRQGRSYNEQFF	TGTGCCAGCAGTTACAGACAGGGGCGATCCTACAATGAGCAGTTCTTC
NA	TRBV5-4	TRBD1	TRBJ2-7	CASSETGGGHEQYF	TGTGCCAGCAGCGAGACAGGGGGGGGTCACGAGCAGTACTTC
NA	TRBV5-1	NA	TRBJ1-2	CASSSAGSGYGYTF	TGCGCCAGCAGCTCAGCGGGTTCTGGATATGGCTACACCTTC
NA	TRBV10-3	TRBD1	TRBJ2-7	CAISKKGTEYEQYF	TGTGCCATCAGTAAAAAGGGGACAGAATACGAGCAGTACTTC
NA	TRBV4-1	TRBD2	TRBJ2-1	CASSQRTSGKFF	TGCGCCAGCAGCCAGAGGACTAGCGGGAAGTTCTTC
NA	TRBV4-1	TRBD2	TRBJ2-1	CASSQLAAGFYNEQFF	TGCGCCAGCAGCCAACTAGCGGCAGGCTTCTACAATGAGCAGTTCTTC
NA	TRBV27	TRBD1	TRBJ2-7	CASRTLQGVEQYF	TGTGCCAGCCGCACACTGCAGGGGGTCGAGCAGTACTTC
NA	TRBV11-2	NA	TRBJ1-6	CASSSGTLATSLHF	TGTGCCAGCAGCTCCGGGACACTTGCAACATCCCTCCACTTT
once	TRBV30	TRBD2	TRBJ2-3	CAWSGGAVDTQYF	TGTGCCTGGAGCGGGGGGGCCGTAGATACGCAGTATTTT
NA	TRBV19	TRBD1	TRBJ1-4	CASSERGQGNEKLFF	TGTGCCAGCTCGGAAAGGGGGCAGGGGAATGAAAAACTGTTTTTT
NA	TRBV10-3	NA	TRBJ2-2	CAISVGGLGTGELFF	TGTGCCATCAGTGTAGGAGGGCTGGGCACCGGGGAGCTGTTTTTT
NA	TRBV5-1	TRBD2	TRBJ2-5	CASSLALAGGPQETQYF	TGCGCCAGCAGCTTGGCCCTAGCGGGGGGGCCCCAAGAGACCCAGTACTTC
NA	TRBV30	NA	TRBJ1-1	CAWITRGNTEAFF	TGTGCCTGGATCACCCGGGGGAACACTGAAGCTTTCTTT
NA	TRBV7-6	TRBD1	TRBJ1-1	CASNPTGGNTEAFF	TGTGCCAGCAACCCGACAGGGGGGAACACTGAAGCTTTCTTT
NA	TRBV12-5	NA	TRBJ2-7	CASGLGGTYEQYF	TGTGCTAGTGGTTTAGGCGGAACCTACGAGCAGTACTTC
once	TRBV6-5	NA	TRBJ1-5	CASSYSRGFAQHF	TGTGCCAGCAGTTACTCACGCGGTTTCGCCCAGCATTTT
NA	TRBV28	TRBD1	TRBJ2-7	CASSFVGTGSGEQYF	TGTGCCAGCAGTTTTGTCGGGACAGGGTCAGGCGAGCAGTACTTC
NA	TRBV6-1	NA	TRBJ2-1	CAIATGTTYNEQFF	TGTGCCATTGCAACAGGGACCACTTACAATGAGCAGTTCTTC
NA	TRBV7-6	TRBD1	TRBJ2-5	CASSLQPRTGQETQYF	TGTGCCAGCAGCTTACAGCCCAGGACAGGGCAAGAGACCCAGTACTTC
NA	TRBV28	TRBD2	TRBJ2-7	CASERGTPKEQYF	TGTGCCAGCGAGCGGGGGACCCCGAAGGAGCAGTACTTC
NA	TRBV6-5	TRBD1	TRBJ1-1	CASSGDRGINTEAFF	TGTGCCAGCAGTGGGGACAGGGGTATCAACACTGAAGCTTTCTTT
NA	TRBV29-1	NA	TRBJ1-1	CSVEEAAGGPTEAFF	TGCAGCGTTGAAGAGGCAGCAGGTGGGCCCACTGAAGCTTTCTTT
NA	TRBV5-1	TRBD1	TRBJ1-5	CASSLTGGNGQPQHF	TGCGCCAGCAGCCTGACAGGGGGAAATGGCCAGCCCCAGCATTTT
NA	TRBV7-6	TRBD1	TRBJ1-2	CASSLGQGDGYTF	TGTGCCAGCAGCTTGGGACAGGGAGACGGCTACACCTTC
NA	TRBV14	TRBD1	TRBJ1-5	CASSQPRDREGNQPQHF	TGTGCCAGCAGTCAACCAAGGGACAGGGAGGGCAATCAGCCCCAGCATTTT
NA	TRBV5-1	TRBD1	TRBJ1-2	CASSLAPDRGKVGYTF	TGCGCCAGCAGCTTGGCACCGGACAGGGGGAAGGTTGGCTACACCTTC
NA	TRBV29-1	NA	TRBJ2-7	CSVKPREYEQYF	TGCAGCGTTAAGCCCAGGGAATACGAGCAGTACTTC
NA	TRBV5-1	TRBD1	TRBJ2-7	CASSWGQGGNYEQYF	TGCGCCAGCAGCTGGGGACAGGGGGGAAACTACGAGCAGTACTTC
NA	TRBV6-5	TRBD1	TRBJ2-5	CASSYLGRGRRETQYF	TGTGCCAGCAGTTACCTCGGCAGGGGGCGGCGGGAGACCCAGTACTTC
NA	TRBV7-9	NA	TRBJ1-1	CASSLIVEAFF	TGTGCCAGCAGCTTAATAGTAGAGGCTTTCTTT
NA	TRBV19	TRBD1	TRBJ2-7	CASSRQGYEQYF	TGTGCCAGTAGTAGACAGGGATACGAGCAGTACTTC
once	TRBV29-1	NA	TRBJ1-2	CSVDQVGRSRGYTF	TGCAGCGTTGACCAGGTGGGGCGCTCTAGGGGCTACACCTTC
few	TRBV6-1	NA	TRBJ2-7	CASRATRGAHYEQYF	TGTGCCAGCAGAGCGACCCGGGGAGCGCACTACGAGCAGTACTTC
once	TRBV5-5	NA	TRBJ1-2	CASSHGQTRIYGYTF	TGTGCCAGCAGCCATGGACAAACAAGAATCTATGGCTACACCTTC
NA	TRBV28	NA	TRBJ1-1	CASSPRGRMNTEAFF	TGTGCCAGCAGTCCCAGGGGACGGATGAACACTGAAGCTTTCTTT